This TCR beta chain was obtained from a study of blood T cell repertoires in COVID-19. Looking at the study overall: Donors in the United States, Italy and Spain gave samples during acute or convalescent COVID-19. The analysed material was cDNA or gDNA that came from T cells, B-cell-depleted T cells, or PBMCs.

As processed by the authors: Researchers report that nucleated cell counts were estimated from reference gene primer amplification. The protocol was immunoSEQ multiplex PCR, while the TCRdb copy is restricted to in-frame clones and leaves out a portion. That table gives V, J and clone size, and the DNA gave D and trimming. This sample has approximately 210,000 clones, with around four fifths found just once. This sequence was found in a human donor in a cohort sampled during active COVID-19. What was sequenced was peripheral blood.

The CDR3 reads CASSDLAGDRAYEQYF. The CDR3 DNA reads TGTGCCAGCAGTGACCTAGCGGGAGATAGGGCCTACGAGCAGTACTTC. The V call is TRBV25-1, the J call TRBJ2-7; 10 nucleotides agree with TRBD2. This CDR3 has 16 residues. V shed 3 bases, J shed 2 bases, and the junction held 7 bases outside the gene matches. Germline lookup yields CDR1 MGHDK and CDR2 SYGVNS.